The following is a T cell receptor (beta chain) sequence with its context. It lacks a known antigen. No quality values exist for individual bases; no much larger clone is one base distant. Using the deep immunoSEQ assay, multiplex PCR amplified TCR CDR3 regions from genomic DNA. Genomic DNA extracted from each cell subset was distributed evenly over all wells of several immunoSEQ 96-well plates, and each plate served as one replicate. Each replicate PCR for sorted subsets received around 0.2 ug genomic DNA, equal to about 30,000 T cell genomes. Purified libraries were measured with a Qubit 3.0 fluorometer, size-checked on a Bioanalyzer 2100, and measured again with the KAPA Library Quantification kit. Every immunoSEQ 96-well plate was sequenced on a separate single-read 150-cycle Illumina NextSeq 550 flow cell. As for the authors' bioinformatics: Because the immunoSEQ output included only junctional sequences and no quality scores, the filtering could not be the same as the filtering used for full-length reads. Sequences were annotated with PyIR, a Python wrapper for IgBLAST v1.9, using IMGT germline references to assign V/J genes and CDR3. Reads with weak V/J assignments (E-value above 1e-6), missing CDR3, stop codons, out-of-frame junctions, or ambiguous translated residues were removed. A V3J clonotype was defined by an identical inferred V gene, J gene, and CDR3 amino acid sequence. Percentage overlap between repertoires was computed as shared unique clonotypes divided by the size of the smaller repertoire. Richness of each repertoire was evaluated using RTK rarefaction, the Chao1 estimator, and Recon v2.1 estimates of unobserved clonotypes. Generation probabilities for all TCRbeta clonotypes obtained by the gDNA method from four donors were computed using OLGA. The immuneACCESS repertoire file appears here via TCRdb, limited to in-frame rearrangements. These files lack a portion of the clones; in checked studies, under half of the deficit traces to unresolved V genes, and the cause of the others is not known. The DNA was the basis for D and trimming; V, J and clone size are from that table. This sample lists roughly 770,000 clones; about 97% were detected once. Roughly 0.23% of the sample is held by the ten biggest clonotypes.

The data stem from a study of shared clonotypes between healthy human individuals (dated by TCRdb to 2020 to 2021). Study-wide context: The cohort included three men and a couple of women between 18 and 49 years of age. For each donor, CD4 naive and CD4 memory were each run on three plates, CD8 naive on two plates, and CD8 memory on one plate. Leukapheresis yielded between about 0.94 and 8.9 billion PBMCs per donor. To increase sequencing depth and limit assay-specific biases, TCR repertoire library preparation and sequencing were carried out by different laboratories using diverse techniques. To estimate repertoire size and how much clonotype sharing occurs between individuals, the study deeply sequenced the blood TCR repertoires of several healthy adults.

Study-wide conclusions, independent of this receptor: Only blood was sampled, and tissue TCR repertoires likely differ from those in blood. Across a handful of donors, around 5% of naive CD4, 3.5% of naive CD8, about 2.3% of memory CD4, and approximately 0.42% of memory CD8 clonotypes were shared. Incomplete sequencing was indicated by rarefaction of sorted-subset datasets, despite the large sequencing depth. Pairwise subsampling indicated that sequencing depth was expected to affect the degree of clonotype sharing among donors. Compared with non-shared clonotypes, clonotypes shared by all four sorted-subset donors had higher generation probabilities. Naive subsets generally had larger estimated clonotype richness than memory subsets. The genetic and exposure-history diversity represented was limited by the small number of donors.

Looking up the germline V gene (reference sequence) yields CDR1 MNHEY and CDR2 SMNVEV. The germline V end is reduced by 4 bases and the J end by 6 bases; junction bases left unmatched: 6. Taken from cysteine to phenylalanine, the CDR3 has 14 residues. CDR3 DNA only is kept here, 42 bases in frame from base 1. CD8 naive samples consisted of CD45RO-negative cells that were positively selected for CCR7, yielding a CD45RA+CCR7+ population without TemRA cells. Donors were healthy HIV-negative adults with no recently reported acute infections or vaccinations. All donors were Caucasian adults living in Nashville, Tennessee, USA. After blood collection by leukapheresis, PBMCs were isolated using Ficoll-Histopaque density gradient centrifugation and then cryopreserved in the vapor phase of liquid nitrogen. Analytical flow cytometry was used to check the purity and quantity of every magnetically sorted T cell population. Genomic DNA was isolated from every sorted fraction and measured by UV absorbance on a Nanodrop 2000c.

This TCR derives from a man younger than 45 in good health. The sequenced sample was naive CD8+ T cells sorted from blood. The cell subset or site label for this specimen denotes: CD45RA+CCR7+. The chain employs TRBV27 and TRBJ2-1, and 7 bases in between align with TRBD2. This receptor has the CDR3 CASSWSGDLNEQFF. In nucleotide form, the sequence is TGTGCCAGCAGTTGGAGCGGGGATCTCAATGAGCAGTTCTTC.